Following are 18 T cell receptor beta chains from one sample sequenced in a study of T cells in narcolepsy. TCRdb keeps only in-frame clones here, not all; method: immunoSEQ multiplex PCR. The data show about 19,000 clones, around 86% seen once. Sequences were obtained from memory (CD45RA-) CD4+ T cells from blood. The source is a human donor in good health.

The genes are TRBV30 and TRBJ1-3, with TRBD1 as a possible D gene (5 bases). CDR3 length: 19 amino acids. Germline V gene sequence: CDR1 GTSNPN, CDR2 SVGIG (reference sequence). Trimming pared 2 bases from V and 4 bases from J, leaving 27 bases between. Here the CDR3 DNA reads TGTGCCTGGAGTCCAATGAGGGGACTAGCAGACAGACTAGGAAACACCATATATTTT. Encoded protein: CAWSPMRGLADRLGNTIYF.

The rearrangement links TRBV7-2 to TRBJ2-2; the D gene is possibly TRBD2 (5 bases). V shed 5 bases and J shed 6 bases, with 13 bases lying between them. Per the germline V gene, CDR1 is SGHTA and CDR2 is FQGNSA. This CDR3 has 14 residues. The CDR3 DNA reads TGTGCCAGCAGCCAACTAGTTTCTGCCGGGGAGCTGTTTTTT. Residues: CASSQLVSAGELFF.

CDR3 DNA: TGCGCCAGCAGCCCGCAACTAGCGGGGGAAGAGACCCAGTACTTC. Protein product: CASSPQLAGEETQYF. V and J are TRBV5-1 and TRBJ2-5; 11 bases are a match to TRBD2. After removal of 4 bases from V and 3 bases from J, the junction contained 5 bases not matched to a gene. Germline V gives CDR1 SGHRS, CDR2 YFSETQ. This CDR3 has 15 amino acids.

The rearrangement links TRBV7-3 to TRBJ1-5; no definite D call. V dropped 2 bases and J dropped 6 bases, with 8 bases sitting between them. The CDR3 totals 13 residues. In germline, CDR1 is SGHTA, CDR2 FQGTGA. The chain's CDR3 is CASSLDGSQPQHF. The CDR3, as DNA: TGTGCCAGCAGCTTAGACGGGTCTCAGCCCCAGCATTTT.

The rearrangement uses TRBV6-1 and TRBJ1-3; a possible D gene is TRBD1 (5 bases). This CDR3 has 16 residues. V was pared by 3 bases and J by 0 bases, with 12 bases between. Per germline, CDR1 MNHNS and CDR2 SASEGT. The CDR3 protein is CASSERQLLSGNTIYF. The CDR3 coding sequence is TGTGCCAGCAGTGAGCGACAGCTACTCTCTGGAAACACCATATATTTT.

This clone was seen a few times. This rearrangement joins TRBV4-3 to TRBJ2-7; D gene uncertain. This CDR3 spans 16 amino acids. Germline V CDR1 and CDR2: LGHNA, YSLEER. Trimming took off 0 bases at V and 0 bases at J, with 12 bases between the two ends. CDR3 sequence reads: CASSQDLVRTSYEQYF. DNA of the CDR3: TGCGCCAGCAGCCAAGATTTAGTCAGGACCTCCTACGAGCAGTACTTC.

The chain combines TRBV28 with TRBJ2-5; perhaps TRBD1 as D (6 bases). V lost 5 bases to trimming and J lost 2 bases, with 15 bases between them. Germline CDR1 is MDHEN and CDR2 is SYDVKM. The CDR3 contains 15 residues. In DNA form, the CDR3 reads TGTGCCAGCAGTGCGCGTGGGACACCACAAGAGACCCAGTACTTC. It specifies CASSARGTPQETQYF.

The chain carries TRBV30 and TRBJ2-7; D not resolved. Trimming cost V 1 base and J 0 bases, with 13 bases left between them. The CDR3 is made up of 15 amino acids. Germline lookup yields CDR1 GTSNPN and CDR2 SVGIG (reference sequence). The CDR3 protein is CAWSAFDTRSYEQYF. The CDR3 DNA is TGTGCCTGGAGTGCCTTTGACACCCGCTCCTACGAGCAGTACTTC.

The chain carries TRBV7-2 and TRBJ2-7; 14 bases line up with TRBD2. Germline assignment: CDR1 SGHTA and CDR2 FQGNSA. The V gene end was trimmed by 4 bases and the J gene end by 5 bases; junction bases not matched to a gene: 7. The CDR3 length is 16 residues. The CDR3 nucleotides read TGTGCCAGCAGCTCGCCCCGACTAGCGGGAGGGGACGAGCAGTACTTC. Its protein is CASSSPRLAGGDEQYF.

The J gene is TRBJ1-6, the V gene TRBV11-1; the D gene is possibly TRBD1 (6 bases). Trimming took off 1 base at V and 5 bases at J, with 9 bases between the two ends. CDR1 SGHAT and CDR2 FQDESV come from the germline V gene (reference sequence). This CDR3 comprises 15 residues. CDR3 in amino acids: CASSLDRDHNSPLHF. CDR3 in DNA: TGTGCCAGCAGCTTAGACAGGGACCATAATTCACCCCTCCACTTT.

This clone was recorded once. This chain joins TRBV30 and TRBJ2-4, with a weak D call TRBD2 (5 bases). The CDR3 contains 17 residues. The V end was cut by 0 bases, the J end by 0 bases, with 15 bases between. In germline, CDR1 is GTSNPN, CDR2 SVGIG (reference sequence). The CDR3 nucleotides are TGTGCCTGGAGTGTACTAGACGCGGCGCTAGCCAAAAACATTCAGTACTTC. Protein product: CAWSVLDAALAKNIQYF.

The rearrangement uses TRBV6-1 and TRBJ2-4, with 11 bases aligning to TRBD1. The germline V gene encodes CDR1 MNHNS and CDR2 SASEGT. The trim removed 4 bases at V and 4 bases at J, leaving 3 bases unmatched. This CDR3 region has 15 residues. CDR3 amino acids: CASSAGTGGKNIQYF. Here the CDR3 DNA reads TGTGCCAGCAGTGCCGGGACAGGGGGAAAAAACATTCAGTACTTC.

The chain links TRBV29-1 to TRBJ2-1; no reliable D call. CDR1 is SQVTM, CDR2 ANQGSEA, per germline. This CDR3 contains 13 residues. V lost 6 bases and J 7 bases, leaving 16 bases between the germline ends. In DNA form, the CDR3 reads TGCAGCGTAGGGTCCACCTATCGTAATGAGCAGTTCTTC. Amino acids: CSVGSTYRNEQFF.

This clone was picked up one time. The rearrangement uses TRBV27 and TRBJ1-5; D uncertain. Germline V CDR1 and CDR2: MNHEY, SMNVEV (reference sequence). The CDR3 totals 16 residues. Trimming removed 5 bases from V and 6 bases from J, with 20 bases in between. The CDR3 DNA is TGTGCCAGCAGTAACTCCGGGAATCGGAATTTTCAGCCCCAGCATTTT. It yields the protein CASSNSGNRNFQPQHF.

This clone was counted between two and nine times. J is TRBJ2-1 and V is TRBV11-3, with 7 bases fitting TRBD1. V dropped 4 bases and J dropped 2; count of bases not matched to a gene: 5. The CDR3 sequence is 15 residues long. The V gene's germline CDR1 is SGHNT and CDR2 YENEEA. CDR3 sequence (DNA): TGTGCCAGCAGCTCTCAGACAGGGCCCTACAATGAGCAGTTCTTC. The encoded protein is CASSSQTGPYNEQFF.

The chain recombines TRBV29-1 with TRBJ1-2; D unclear. Germline V gene lookup returns CDR1 SQVTM and CDR2 ANQGSEA. The CDR3 spans 14 residues. V was trimmed by 0 bases and J by 4 bases, leaving 12 bases between them. CDR3 DNA sequence: TGCAGCGTTGAAGATCACGGACGGATCTATGGCTACACCTTC. Translating it yields CSVEDHGRIYGYTF. The variable domain in full, completed from reference TRBV29-1 and TRBJ1-2, reads SAVISQKPSRDICQRGTSLTIQCQVDSQVTMMFWYRQQPGQSLTLIATANQGSEATYESGFVIDKFPISRPNLTFSTLTVSNMSPEDSSIYLCSVEDHGRIYGYTFGSGTRLTVV.

This clone was found a few times. The chain couples TRBV4-2 to TRBJ1-5, with D possibly matching TRBD1 (5 bases). Trimming took 1 base from V and 3 from J, leaving 13 bases between them. Germline CDR1 LGHNA, CDR2 YNFKEQ. The CDR3 extends over 16 amino acids. This chain's CDR3 is CASSQGAGPDNQPQHF. CDR3 nucleotide sequence: TGTGCCAGCAGCCAAGGGGCAGGGCCTGACAATCAGCCCCAGCATTTT.

The table lists this clone with a count of one. J is TRBJ2-7 and V is TRBV19; TRBD2 matches 8 bases. The length of the CDR3 is 16 residues. V was pared by 4 bases and J by 4 bases, with 12 bases of the junction left unmatched. The germline V gene encodes CDR1 LNHDA and CDR2 SQIVND (reference sequence). This CDR3 is CASSTLRGAGDYEQYF. As DNA, the CDR3 is TGTGCCAGTAGTACCTTGAGGGGAGCGGGAGATTACGAGCAGTACTTC.